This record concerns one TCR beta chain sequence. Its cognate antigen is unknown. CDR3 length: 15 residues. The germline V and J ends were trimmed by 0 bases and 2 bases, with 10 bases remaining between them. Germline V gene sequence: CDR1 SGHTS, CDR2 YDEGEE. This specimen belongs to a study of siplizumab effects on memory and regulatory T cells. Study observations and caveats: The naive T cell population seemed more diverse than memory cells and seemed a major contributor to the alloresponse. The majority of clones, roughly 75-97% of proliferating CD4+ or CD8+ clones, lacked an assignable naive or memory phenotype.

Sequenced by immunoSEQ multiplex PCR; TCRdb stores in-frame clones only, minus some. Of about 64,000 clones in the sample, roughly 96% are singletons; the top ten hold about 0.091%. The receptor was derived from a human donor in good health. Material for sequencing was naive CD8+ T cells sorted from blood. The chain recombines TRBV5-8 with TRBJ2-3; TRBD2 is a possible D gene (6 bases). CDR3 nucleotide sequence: TGTGCCAGCAGCTTGGGGGAGGACGCCACAGATACGCAGTATTTT. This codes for CASSLGEDATDTQYF.